This T cell receptor (beta chain) is from a study of cytotoxic CD8 clonotypes in ibrutinib-treated CLL. The overall study: Among patients, around 25 responded partially and 2 completely; about 14 then stayed remitted and some twelve progressed after median roughly 68 months. A median approximately 12 months of treatment, range 6 to 36, preceded the collection of response samples.

Study results and caveats: With treatment, public clonotypes, which were uncommon, either contracted or remained stable. The clonality went up when patients responded to ibrutinib and dropped back toward baseline at progression.

This table comes from immunoSEQ multiplex PCR, and its TCRdb copy is limited to in-frame clones, with some not included. This table has just over 65,000 clones, around 65% appearing once. Trimming took 0 bases from V and 4 from J, leaving 10 bases between them. The CDR3 has 14 amino acids. CDR1 and CDR2 from the germline V gene are SGDLS and YYNGEE. With regard to this clone: Its specificity is not known.

V usage is TRBV9 and J usage is TRBJ2-5; D perhaps matches TRBD1 (6 bases). This specimen was PBMCs, taken after 12 months of ibrutinib treatment. The sequence derives from a human donor with chronic lymphocytic leukemia. DNA of the CDR3: TGTGCCAGCAGCGTAGTGGGGGCCGGAGAGACCCAGTACTTC. Translated, it gives CASSVVGAGETQYF.